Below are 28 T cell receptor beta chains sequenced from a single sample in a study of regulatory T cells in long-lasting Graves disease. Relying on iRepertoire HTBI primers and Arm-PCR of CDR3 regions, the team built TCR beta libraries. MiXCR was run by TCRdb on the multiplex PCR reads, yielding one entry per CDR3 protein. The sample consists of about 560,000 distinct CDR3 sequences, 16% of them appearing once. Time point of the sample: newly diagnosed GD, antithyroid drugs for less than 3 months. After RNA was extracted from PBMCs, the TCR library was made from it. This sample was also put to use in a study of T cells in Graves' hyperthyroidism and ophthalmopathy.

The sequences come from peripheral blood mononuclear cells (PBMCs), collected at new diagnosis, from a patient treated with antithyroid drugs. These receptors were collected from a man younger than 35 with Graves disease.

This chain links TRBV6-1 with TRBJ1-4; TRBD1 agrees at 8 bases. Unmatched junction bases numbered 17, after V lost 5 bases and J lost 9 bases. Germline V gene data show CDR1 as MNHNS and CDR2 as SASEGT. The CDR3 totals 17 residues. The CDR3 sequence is CASSLGQGVLAIKKLFF. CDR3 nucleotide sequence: TGTGCCAGCAGTCTTGGACAGGGAGTCCTTGCGATCAAAAAACTGTTTTTT.

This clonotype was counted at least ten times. CDR3 coding DNA: TGCGCCAGCAGCTTGGCAGCGGGAGCTCGCCACAATGAGCAGTTCTTC. As protein: CASSLAAGARHNEQFF. The V and J genes are TRBV5-1 and TRBJ2-1, with TRBD2 identical over 8 bases. The length of the CDR3 is 16 residues. From germline, CDR1 is SGHRS and CDR2 YFSETQ. J was trimmed by 5 bases and V by 0 bases; bases with no gene match: 7. Full variable domain (remainder filled in from reference TRBV5-1 and TRBJ2-1): KAGVTQTPRYLIKTRGQQVTLSCSPISGHRSVSWYQQTPGQGLQFLFEYFSETQRNKGNFPGRFSGRQFSNSRSEMNVSTLELGDSALYLCASSLAAGARHNEQFFGPGTRLTVL.

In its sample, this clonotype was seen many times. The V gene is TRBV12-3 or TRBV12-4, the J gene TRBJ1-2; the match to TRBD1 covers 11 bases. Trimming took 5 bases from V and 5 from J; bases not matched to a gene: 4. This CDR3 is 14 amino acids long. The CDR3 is CASSRTGGEYGYTF. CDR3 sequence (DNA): TGTGCCAGCAGTCGGACAGGGGGCGAATATGGCTACACCTTC.

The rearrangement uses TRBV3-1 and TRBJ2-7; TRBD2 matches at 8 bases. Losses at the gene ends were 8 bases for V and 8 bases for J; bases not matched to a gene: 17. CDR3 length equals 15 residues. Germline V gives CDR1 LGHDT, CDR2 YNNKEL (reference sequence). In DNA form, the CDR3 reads TGTGCCAGCGGTTCTACTAGCGGCCGGTGGGGACAGCAGTACTTC. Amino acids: CASGSTSGRWGQQYF.

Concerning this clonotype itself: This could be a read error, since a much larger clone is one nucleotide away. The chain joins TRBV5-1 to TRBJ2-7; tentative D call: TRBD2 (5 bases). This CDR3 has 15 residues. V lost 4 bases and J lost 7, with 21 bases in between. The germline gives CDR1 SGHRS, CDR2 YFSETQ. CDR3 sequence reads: CASSIELVIYNEQYF. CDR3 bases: TGCGCCAGCAGCATCGAACTAGTGATCTACAATGAGCAGTACTTC.

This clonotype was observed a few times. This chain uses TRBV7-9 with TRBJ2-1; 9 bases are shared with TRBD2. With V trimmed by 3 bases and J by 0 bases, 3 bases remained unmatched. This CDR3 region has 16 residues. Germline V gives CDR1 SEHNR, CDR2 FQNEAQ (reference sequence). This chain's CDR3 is CASSFRAGGSYNEQFF. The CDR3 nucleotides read TGTGCCAGCAGCTTCCGAGCGGGAGGCTCCTACAATGAGCAGTTCTTC. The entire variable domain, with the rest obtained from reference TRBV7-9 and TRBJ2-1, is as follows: DTGVSQNPRHKITKRGQNVTFRCDPISEHNRLYWYRQTLGQGPEFLTYFQNEAQLEKSRLLSDRFSAERPKGSFSTLEIQRTEQGDSAMYLCASSFRAGGSYNEQFFGPGTRLTVL.

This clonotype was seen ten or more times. As DNA, the CDR3 is TGTGCCAGCAGCACAAGCGTGGTGACCGGGGAGCTGTTTTTT. The encoded protein is CASSTSVVTGELFF. The chain uses TRBV7-3 and TRBJ2-2; D not certain. From germline, CDR1 is SGHTA and CDR2 FQGTGA. This CDR3 spans 14 amino acids. Deletions cut 5 bases from V and 5 bases from J, with 12 bases between.

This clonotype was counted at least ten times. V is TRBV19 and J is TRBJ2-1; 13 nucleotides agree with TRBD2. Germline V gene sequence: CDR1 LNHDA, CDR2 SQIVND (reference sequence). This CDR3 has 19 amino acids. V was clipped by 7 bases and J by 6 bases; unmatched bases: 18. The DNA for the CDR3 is TGTGCCAGTAAATCCGTGGGACTAGCGGGATCCTGGGTCCGCAATGAGCAGTTCTTC. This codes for CASKSVGLAGSWVRNEQFF.

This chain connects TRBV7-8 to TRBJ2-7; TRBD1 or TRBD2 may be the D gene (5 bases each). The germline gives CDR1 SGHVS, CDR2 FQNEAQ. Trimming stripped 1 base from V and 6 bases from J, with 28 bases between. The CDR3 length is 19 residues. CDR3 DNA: TGTGCCAGCAGCTTAGATAGACAGAGAAGTCAAGAGCGGCCCGTCGAGCAGTACTTC. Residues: CASSLDRQRSQERPVEQYF.

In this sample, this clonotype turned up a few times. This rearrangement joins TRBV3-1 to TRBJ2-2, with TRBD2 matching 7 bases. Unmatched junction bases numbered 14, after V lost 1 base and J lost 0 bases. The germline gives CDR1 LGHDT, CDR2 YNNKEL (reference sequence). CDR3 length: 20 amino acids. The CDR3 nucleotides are TGTGCCAGCAGCCAAGCTAATGTGGCTAGCGGACACGCGAACACCGGGGAGCTGTTTTTT. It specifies CASSQANVASGHANTGELFF.

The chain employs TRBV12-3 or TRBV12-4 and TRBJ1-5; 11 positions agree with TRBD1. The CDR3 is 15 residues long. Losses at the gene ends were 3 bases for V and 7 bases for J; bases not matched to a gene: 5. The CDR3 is CASSLGQGGRQPQHF. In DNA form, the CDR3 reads TGTGCCAGCAGTTTGGGACAGGGGGGCCGGCAGCCCCAGCATTTT.

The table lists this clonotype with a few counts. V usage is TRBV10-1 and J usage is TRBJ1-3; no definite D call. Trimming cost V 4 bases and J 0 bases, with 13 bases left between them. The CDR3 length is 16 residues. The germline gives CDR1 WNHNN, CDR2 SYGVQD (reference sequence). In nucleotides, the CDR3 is TGCGCCAGCAGTGTCGCCGGGATGCGCTCTGGAAACACCATATATTTT. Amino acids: CASSVAGMRSGNTIYF.

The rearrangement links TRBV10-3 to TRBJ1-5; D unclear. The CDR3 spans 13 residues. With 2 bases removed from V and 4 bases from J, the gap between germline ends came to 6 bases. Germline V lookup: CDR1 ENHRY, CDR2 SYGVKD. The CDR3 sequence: CAISEEENQPQHF. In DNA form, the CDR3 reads TGTGCCATCAGTGAGGAAGAAAATCAGCCCCAGCATTTT.

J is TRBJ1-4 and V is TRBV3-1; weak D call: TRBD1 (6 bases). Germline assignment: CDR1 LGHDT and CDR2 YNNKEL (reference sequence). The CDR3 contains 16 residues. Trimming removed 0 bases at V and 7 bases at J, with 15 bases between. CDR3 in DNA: TGTGCCAGCAGCCAAGATCTGGGGGCGCGGGGTGAAAAACTGTTTTTT. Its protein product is CASSQDLGARGEKLFF.

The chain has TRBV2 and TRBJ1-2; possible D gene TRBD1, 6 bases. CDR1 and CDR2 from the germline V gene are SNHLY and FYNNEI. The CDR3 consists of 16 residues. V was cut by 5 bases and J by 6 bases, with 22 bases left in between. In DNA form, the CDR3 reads TGTGCCAGCAGTTTTCCCCGAGGGGGGGGACCCCATGGCTACACCTTC. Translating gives CASSFPRGGGPHGYTF.

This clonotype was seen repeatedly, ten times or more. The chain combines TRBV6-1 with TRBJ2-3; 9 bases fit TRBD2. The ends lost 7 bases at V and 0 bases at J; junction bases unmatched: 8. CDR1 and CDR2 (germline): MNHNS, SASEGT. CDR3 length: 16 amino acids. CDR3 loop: CASTLWAGGSTDTQYF. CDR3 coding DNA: TGTGCCAGCACCCTGTGGGCGGGAGGGAGCACAGATACGCAGTATTTT.

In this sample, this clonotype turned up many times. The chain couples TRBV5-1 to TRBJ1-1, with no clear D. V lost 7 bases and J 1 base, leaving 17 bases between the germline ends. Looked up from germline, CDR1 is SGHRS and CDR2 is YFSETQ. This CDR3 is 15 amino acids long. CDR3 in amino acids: CASDGEGGRNTEAFF. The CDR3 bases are TGCGCCAGCGACGGGGAGGGAGGCAGGAACACTGAAGCTTTCTTT. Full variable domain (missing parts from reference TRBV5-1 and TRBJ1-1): KAGVTQTPRYLIKTRGQQVTLSCSPISGHRSVSWYQQTPGQGLQFLFEYFSETQRNKGNFPGRFSGRQFSNSRSEMNVSTLELGDSALYLCASDGEGGRNTEAFFGQGTRLTVV.

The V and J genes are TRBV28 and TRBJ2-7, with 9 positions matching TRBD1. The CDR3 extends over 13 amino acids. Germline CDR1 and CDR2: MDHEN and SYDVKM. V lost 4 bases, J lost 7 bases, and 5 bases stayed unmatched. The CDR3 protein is CASSYGTGREQYF. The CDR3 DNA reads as TGTGCCAGCAGTTACGGGACAGGGAGGGAGCAGTACTTC.

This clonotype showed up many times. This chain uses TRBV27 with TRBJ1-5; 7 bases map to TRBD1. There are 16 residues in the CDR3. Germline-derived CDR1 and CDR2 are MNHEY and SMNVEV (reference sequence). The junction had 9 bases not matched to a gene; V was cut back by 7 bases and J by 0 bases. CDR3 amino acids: CASTFGQEDSNQPQHF. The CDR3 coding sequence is TGTGCCAGCACCTTCGGACAGGAAGATAGCAATCAGCCCCAGCATTTT.

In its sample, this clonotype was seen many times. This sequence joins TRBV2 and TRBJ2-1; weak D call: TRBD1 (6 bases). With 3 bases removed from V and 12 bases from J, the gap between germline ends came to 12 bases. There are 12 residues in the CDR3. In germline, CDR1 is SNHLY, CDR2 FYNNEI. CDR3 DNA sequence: TGTGCCAGCAGTGACAGGGGCCCCAGGCAGTTCTTC. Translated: CASSDRGPRQFF.

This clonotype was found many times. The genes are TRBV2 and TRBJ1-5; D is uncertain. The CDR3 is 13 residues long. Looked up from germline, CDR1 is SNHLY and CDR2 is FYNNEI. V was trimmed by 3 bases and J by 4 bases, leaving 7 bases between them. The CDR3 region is CASSELRNQPQHF. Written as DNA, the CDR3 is TGTGCCAGCAGTGAGCTCAGGAATCAGCCCCAGCATTTT.

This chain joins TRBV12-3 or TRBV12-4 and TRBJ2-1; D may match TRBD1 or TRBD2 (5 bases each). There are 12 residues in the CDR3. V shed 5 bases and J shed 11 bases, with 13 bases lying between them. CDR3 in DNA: TGTGCCAGCAGTCCCGGGGCAAGGAAGCAGTTCTTC. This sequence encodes CASSPGARKQFF.

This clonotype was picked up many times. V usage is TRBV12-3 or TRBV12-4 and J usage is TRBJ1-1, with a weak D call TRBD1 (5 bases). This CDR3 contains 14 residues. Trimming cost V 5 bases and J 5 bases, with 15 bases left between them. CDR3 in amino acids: CASSIHTRQTEAFF. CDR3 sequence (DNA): TGTGCCAGCAGTATACATACAAGACAGACTGAAGCTTTCTTT.

CDR3 in amino acids: CASSQAVENTEAFF. CDR3 nucleotides: TGTGCCAGCAGCCAAGCGGTAGAGAACACTGAAGCTTTCTTT. This chain links TRBV3-1 with TRBJ1-1; no firm D call. V lost 1 base to trimming and J lost 1 base, with 7 bases between them. The V gene's germline CDR1 is LGHDT and CDR2 YNNKEL (reference sequence). This CDR3 is 14 amino acids long.

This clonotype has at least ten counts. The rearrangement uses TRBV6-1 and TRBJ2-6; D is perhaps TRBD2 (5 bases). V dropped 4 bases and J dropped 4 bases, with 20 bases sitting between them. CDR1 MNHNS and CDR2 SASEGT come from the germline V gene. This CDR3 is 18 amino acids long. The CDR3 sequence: CASSAFRSREFGANVLTF. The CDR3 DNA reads TGTGCCAGCAGTGCGTTCCGATCGAGGGAGTTCGGGGCCAACGTCCTGACTTTC.

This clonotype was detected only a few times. The CDR3 spells CASSLSGKSYEQYF. The CDR3 DNA reads as TGTGCCAGCAGCTTAAGTGGGAAATCCTACGAGCAGTACTTC. V usage is TRBV11-3 and J usage is TRBJ2-7, with D unresolved. CDR3 length equals 14 residues. V lost 2 bases to trimming and J lost 1 base, with 9 bases between them. Germline V CDR1 and CDR2: SGHNT, YENEEA.

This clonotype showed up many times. The CDR3 nucleotides read TGTGCCAGCAGTTCTGGGAGTGCAAGTACGCAGTATTTT. This gives the protein CASSSGSASTQYF. The chain couples TRBV12-3 or TRBV12-4 to TRBJ2-3; tentatively, D is TRBD2 (5 bases). The CDR3 has 13 residues. V shed 4 bases and J shed 8 bases, with 13 bases lying between them.

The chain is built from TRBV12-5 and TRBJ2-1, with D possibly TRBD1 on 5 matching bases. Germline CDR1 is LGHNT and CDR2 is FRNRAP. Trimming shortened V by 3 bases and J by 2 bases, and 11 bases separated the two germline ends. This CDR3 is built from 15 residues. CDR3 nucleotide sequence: TGTGCTAGTGGTTTTCGCAGGGCCACCTACAATGAGCAGTTCTTC. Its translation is CASGFRRATYNEQFF.